The TCR beta chain described here comes from a study of vaccination and CD4 T cells after COVID-19. Turning to the study itself: The post-vaccine samples came a median about 70 days after dose two (range 14 to 241).

Using its own MiXCR run on the PCR reads, TCRdb lists one record per CDR3 protein. Seen here are some 18,000 distinct CDR3 sequences, about 60% observed once, and the top ten hold 1% to 1.3%. With 6 bases clipped from V and 2 bases from J, the junction kept 6 bases outside the gene matches. Per germline, CDR1 DFQATT and CDR2 SNEGSKA (reference sequence). The CDR3 loop spans 14 amino acids. The sequence was obtained from a human donor who had recovered from COVID-19. The genes are TRBV20-1 and TRBJ2-3, with 9 bases identical to TRBD2. Sample: CD4+ T cells from blood, taken after SARS-CoV-2 vaccination. The CDR3 sequence: CSAKPGLATDTQYF. The CDR3 DNA is TGCAGTGCCAAGCCGGGACTAGCCACAGATACGCAGTATTTT.